These 29 T cell receptor beta chains were all obtained from the same sample, sequenced in a study of sequential checkpoint blockade in melanoma (dated by TCRdb to between 2019 and 2020). The method was the immunoSEQ multiplex PCR assay. Entries here come from immuneACCESS through TCRdb and include only in-frame sequences with V and J called. Some clones fail to appear in such tables; in the studies checked, an unresolved V gene covers under half of the shortfall, and the cause of the remainder is unknown. The sample has about 25,000 clones on record, more than 60% of them singletons. The leading ten clones occupy 22% of the sample. Per the publication, the treatment or condition label means: randomized to nivolumab then ipilimumab (arm A) or the reverse (arm B). The specimen was CD8+ T cells sorted from blood (inferred from file names), collected from a patient given nivolumab and ipilimumab in sequence. The receptors come from a human donor with melanoma.

The chain recombines TRBV7-2 with TRBJ2-7; 7 bases are shared with TRBD1. This CDR3 spans 14 amino acids. CDR1 is SGHTA and CDR2 is FQGNSA in the germline V gene. V was clipped by 3 bases and J by 2 bases; unmatched bases: 4. The CDR3 nucleotides read TGTGCCAGCAGCTTCCTCGGGACAGCCTACGAGCAGTACTTC. It yields the protein CASSFLGTAYEQYF.

The chain uses TRBV4-3 and TRBJ2-2; D is unclear. Germline lookup yields CDR1 LGHNA and CDR2 YSLEER. V dropped 3 bases and J dropped 4 bases, with 6 bases sitting between them. The CDR3 spans 13 residues. Here the CDR3 reads CASSHSLTGELFF. CDR3 DNA sequence: TGCGCCAGCAGCCATAGCCTCACCGGGGAGCTGTTTTTT.

The J gene is TRBJ2-5, the V gene TRBV6-5; TRBD1 might be the D (7 bases). The DNA end is more similar to TRBJ2-7, so the J call may be wrong. In germline, CDR1 is MNHEY, CDR2 SVGAGI. CDR3 length: 14 residues. CDR3 DNA sequence: TGTGCCAGCAGTTACTCCCAGGGGGAGGACGAGCAGTACTTC. Residues: CASSYSQGEDEQYF.

This clone was counted a few times. The chain is built from TRBV7-9 and TRBJ1-1; the D gene is possibly TRBD1 (5 bases). V lost 3 bases and J lost 4, with 9 bases in between. CDR3 length equals 13 residues. Germline V CDR1 and CDR2: SEHNR, FQNEAQ (reference sequence). This CDR3 is CASSLGPSTEAFF. In nucleotides, the CDR3 is TGTGCCAGCAGCTTGGGGCCGAGCACTGAAGCTTTCTTT.

J is TRBJ2-1 and V is TRBV7-6; 8 bases fit TRBD2. With 6 bases clipped from V and 4 bases from J, the junction kept 11 bases outside the gene matches. The CDR3 spans 16 residues. The germline CDR1 and CDR2 sequences are SGHVS and FNYEAQ. CDR3 bases: TGTGCCAGCAGTTCCGCGCCGGCGGGGGGTTACAATGAGCAGTTCTTC. Protein: CASSSAPAGGYNEQFF.

In this sample, this clone turned up once. The chain joins TRBV7-8 to TRBJ2-2; TRBD1 matches at 8 bases. The germline gives CDR1 SGHVS, CDR2 FQNEAQ. V lost 1 base, J lost 4 bases, and 5 bases stayed unmatched. The CDR3 totals 16 residues. The CDR3 loop is CASSLDSGQGTGELFF. CDR3 in DNA: TGTGCCAGCAGCTTAGATTCAGGACAGGGCACCGGGGAGCTGTTTTTT.

The genes are TRBV4-3 and TRBJ2-3, with 10 nucleotides matching TRBD2. Germline V CDR1 and CDR2: LGHNA, YSLEER. Trimming at V came to 2 bases and at J to 6 bases, leaving 20 bases not matched to a gene. The CDR3 runs to 20 residues. The CDR3 DNA sequence: TGCGCCAGCAGCCAAAGGACAGGGCTTCCAAAGGGACTAGCGTCGGATACGCAGTATTTT. This translates into CASSQRTGLPKGLASDTQYF.

The chain couples TRBV29-1 to TRBJ2-7, with 7 nucleotides matching TRBD2. With 4 bases clipped from V and 0 bases from J, the junction kept 9 bases outside the gene matches. The germline V gene has CDR1 SQVTM and CDR2 ANQGSEA. The CDR3 contains 15 residues. For the CDR3, the DNA is TGCAGCGTTGCAATGATCGCTAGCGGCTCCTACGAGCAGTACTTC. This encodes CSVAMIASGSYEQYF.

The chain recombines TRBV27 with TRBJ1-4; TRBD1 matches at 8 bases. After removal of 3 bases from V and 10 bases from J, the junction contained 7 bases not matched to a gene. This CDR3 is built from 14 residues. CDR1 MNHEY and CDR2 SMNVEV come from the germline V gene (reference sequence). CDR3 residues: CASSLTGVQGKLFF. In DNA form, the CDR3 reads TGTGCCAGCAGTTTGACAGGGGTTCAGGGAAAACTGTTTTTT.

This chain connects TRBV28 to TRBJ2-5, with TRBD2 as a possible D gene (6 bases). The J call may be faulty, since TRBJ2-7 better matches the DNA end. CDR3 size: 14 residues. Germline CDR1 is MDHEN and CDR2 is SYDVKM. The CDR3 DNA follows: TGTGCCAGCAGTTTGGGACTGATCTCCTACGAGCAGTACTTC. Translating gives CASSLGLISYEQYF.

This chain joins TRBV9 and TRBJ2-1, with D perhaps matching TRBD1 (6 bases). This CDR3 has 13 amino acids. Trimming shortened V by 0 bases and J by 10 bases, and 11 bases separated the two germline ends. CDR1 is SGDLS and CDR2 is YYNGEE in the germline V gene. This chain's CDR3 is CASSVGVRGEQFF. The CDR3 nucleotides are TGTGCCAGCAGCGTAGGGGTCAGGGGAGAGCAGTTCTTC.

The gene calls are TRBV4-3 and TRBJ2-1; D possibly corresponds to TRBD1 (6 bases). V was cut by 0 bases and J by 8 bases, with 17 bases left in between. CDR1 and CDR2 (germline): LGHNA, YSLEER. CDR3 length: 16 amino acids. The DNA of the CDR3 is TGCGCCAGCAGCCAAGAATGGGCAGGGGTTGGCGATGAGCAGTTCTTC. Translation: CASSQEWAGVGDEQFF.

The count of this clone is one. This CDR3 reads CASSRGVEYEQYF. CDR3 in DNA: TGTGCCAGTAGTCGGGGGGTAGAATACGAGCAGTACTTC. The V call is TRBV19, the J call TRBJ2-7; 7 bases align to TRBD2. After removal of 5 bases from V and 4 bases from J, the junction contained 5 bases not matched to a gene. This CDR3 region has 13 residues. From germline, CDR1 is LNHDA and CDR2 SQIVND (reference sequence).

CDR3 loop: CASSVGSGAGNTIYF. CDR3 in DNA: TGTGCCAGCAGCGTAGGGTCAGGGGCGGGAAACACCATATATTTT. This chain connects TRBV9 to TRBJ1-3, with D possibly being TRBD1 (6 bases). Germline V gives CDR1 SGDLS, CDR2 YYNGEE. This CDR3 is built from 15 residues. The V end lost 0 bases, the J end lost 4 bases, and 11 bases lay between the germline ends.

This clone came up a few times. The V call is TRBV6-1, the J call TRBJ2-7; tentative D call: TRBD1 (5 bases). The CDR3 length is 11 residues. Germline assignment: CDR1 MNHNS and CDR2 SASEGT. The ends were cut back, 5 bases at V and 7 bases at J, with 9 bases in the middle. The CDR3 region is CASSYSGEQYF. DNA for the CDR3: TGTGCCAGCAGTTATTCAGGGGAGCAGTACTTC.

This chain uses TRBV9 with TRBJ2-7; 9 nucleotides align to TRBD2. Trimming at V came to 0 bases and at J to 4 bases, leaving 5 bases not matched to a gene. Germline CDR1 and CDR2: SGDLS and YYNGEE. This CDR3 contains 15 residues. The CDR3 reads CASSVASSGVYEQYF. The CDR3 DNA reads TGTGCCAGCAGCGTAGCGTCTAGCGGGGTGTACGAGCAGTACTTC.

By its share, this clone is medium-sized. V gene TRBV2 combines with J gene TRBJ1-5; D gene unclear. The germline V gene has CDR1 SNHLY and CDR2 FYNNEI. This CDR3 comprises 15 residues. V lost 7 bases and J 0 bases, leaving 13 bases between the germline ends. CDR3 nucleotide sequence: TGTGCCAGCAATGGGCAGACCTATAGCAATCAGCCCCAGCATTTT. The encoded protein is CASNGQTYSNQPQHF.

The chain combines TRBV4-3 with TRBJ2-1, with TRBD2 identical over 9 bases. Unmatched junction bases numbered 10, after V lost 0 bases and J lost 7 bases. Germline CDR1 is LGHNA and CDR2 is YSLEER. The CDR3 is made up of 17 amino acids. The CDR3 protein is CASSQDPFAGGWNEQFF. The CDR3 coding sequence is TGCGCCAGCAGCCAAGATCCTTTCGCGGGAGGGTGGAATGAGCAGTTCTTC.

The V gene is TRBV7-9, the J gene TRBJ2-5, with 8 positions matching TRBD1. The length of the CDR3 is 15 residues. Germline V CDR1 and CDR2: SEHNR, FQNEAQ (reference sequence). The junction had 5 bases not matched to a gene; V was cut back by 1 base and J by 4 bases. CDR3 sequence reads: CASSLGQGRGETQYF. In nucleotides, the CDR3 is TGTGCCAGCAGCTTAGGACAGGGGCGGGGAGAGACCCAGTACTTC.

This clone has just one count. The rearrangement joins TRBV28 to TRBJ1-5, with D maybe TRBD1 (5 bases). The CDR3 is made up of 19 amino acids. The V and J ends lost 3 bases and 0 bases respectively, with 21 bases between them. CDR1 and CDR2 from the germline V gene are MDHEN and SYDVKM. CDR3 nucleotide sequence: TGTGCCAGCAGTTTCGGAGGGGAGGACCGCGGGTATAGCAATCAGCCCCAGCATTTT. Its protein product is CASSFGGEDRGYSNQPQHF.

This clone occurred once. V is TRBV10-3 and J is TRBJ1-5, with no clear D. The CDR3 sequence is 13 residues long. V lost 0 bases and J 7 bases, leaving 7 bases between the germline ends. Germline lookup yields CDR1 ENHRY and CDR2 SYGVKD. Written as DNA, the CDR3 is TGTGCCATCAGTGAGTCAGATAGCCAGCCCCAGCATTTT. Its translation is CAISESDSQPQHF.

This clone was counted only a few times. The chain has TRBV21-1 and TRBJ1-5; no check of the table's D call, TRBD1, against the DNA was made. TRBV21-1 is shown as a pseudogene. CDR3 size: 15 residues. The CDR3 loop reads CASSKGGQGDQPQHF. The CDR3 coding sequence is TGTGCCAGCAGCAAAGGGGGGCAGGGCGATCAGCCCCAGCATTTT.

This clone was counted between two and nine times. V and J are TRBV7-8 and TRBJ2-5; possible D gene TRBD1, 5 bases. V lost 6 bases, J lost 6 bases, and 14 bases lay in between. Germline V gene sequence: CDR1 SGHVS, CDR2 FQNEAQ. The CDR3 totals 13 residues. DNA of the CDR3: TGTGCCAGCAGTTCCCCCCCAGGGCAGACCCAGTACTTC. Translated, it gives CASSSPPGQTQYF.

The rearrangement joins TRBV4-3 to TRBJ1-4; D is undetermined. Germline assignment: CDR1 LGHNA and CDR2 YSLEER. This CDR3 comprises 14 residues. V lost 4 bases and J 4 bases, leaving 10 bases between the germline ends. The CDR3 DNA is TGCGCCAGCAGCCCCTCGAGGCTTAATGAAAAACTGTTTTTT. It codes for CASSPSRLNEKLFF.

The CDR3 loop reads CASSGLQETQYF. CDR3 DNA sequence: TGTGCCAGCAGCGGGCTTCAAGAGACCCAGTACTTC. V is TRBV9 and J is TRBJ2-5, with D uncertain. V was pared by 3 bases and J by 2 bases, with 5 bases between. The CDR3 spans 12 residues. Looked up from germline, CDR1 is SGDLS and CDR2 is YYNGEE.

This chain links TRBV4-3 with TRBJ2-7; perhaps TRBD1 as D (6 bases). Trimming took 0 bases from V and 2 from J, leaving 23 bases between them. The CDR3 has 19 amino acids. Germline lookup yields CDR1 LGHNA and CDR2 YSLEER. This CDR3 is CASSQERTRGTFSTYEQYF. The CDR3 DNA follows: TGCGCCAGCAGCCAAGAGCGAACCAGGGGAACGTTTTCCACCTACGAGCAGTACTTC.

This chain links TRBV7-9 with TRBJ1-4; no definite D call. Germline V gives CDR1 SEHNR, CDR2 FQNEAQ (reference sequence). The CDR3 extends over 16 amino acids. The V end lost 1 base, the J end lost 4 bases, and 13 bases lay between the germline ends. In DNA form, the CDR3 reads TGTGCCAGCAGCTTAGGGCCGGCAGGAAATAATGAAAAACTGTTTTTT. It is translated as CASSLGPAGNNEKLFF.

The rearrangement joins TRBV5-5 to TRBJ1-2; the D is unclear. This CDR3 is 12 amino acids long. V shed 0 bases and J shed 5 bases, with 5 bases lying between them. Germline CDR1 SGHKS, CDR2 YYEKEE (reference sequence). CDR3: CASSLGDYGYTF. Written as DNA, the CDR3 is TGTGCCAGCAGCTTGGGAGATTATGGCTACACCTTC.

This sequence joins TRBV4-3 and TRBJ2-4; 9 bases are a match to TRBD1. Germline V lookup: CDR1 LGHNA, CDR2 YSLEER. The CDR3 has 15 residues. V trimming: 2 bases; J trimming: 3 bases; junction bases outside the gene matches: 2. The CDR3 loop reads CASSQKDRGKNIQYF. The CDR3 nucleotides are TGCGCCAGCAGCCAAAAGGACAGGGGCAAAAACATTCAGTACTTC.